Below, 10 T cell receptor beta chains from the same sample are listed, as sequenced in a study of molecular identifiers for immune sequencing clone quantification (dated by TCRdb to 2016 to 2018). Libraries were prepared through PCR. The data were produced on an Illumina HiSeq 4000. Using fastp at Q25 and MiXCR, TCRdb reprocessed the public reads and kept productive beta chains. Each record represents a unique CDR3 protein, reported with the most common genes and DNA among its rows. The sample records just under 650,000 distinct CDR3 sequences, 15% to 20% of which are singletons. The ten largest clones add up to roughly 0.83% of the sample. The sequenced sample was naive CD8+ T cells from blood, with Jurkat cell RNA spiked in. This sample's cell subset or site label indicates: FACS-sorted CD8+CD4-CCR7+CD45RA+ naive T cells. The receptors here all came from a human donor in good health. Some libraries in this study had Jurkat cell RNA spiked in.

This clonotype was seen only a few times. The CDR3 loop is CASSEPARLWKTQYF. The CDR3 coding sequence is TGCGCCAGCAGTGAGCCTGCCCGGCTGTGGAAGACCCAGTACTTC. The chain couples TRBV10-1 to TRBJ2-5; no definite D call. CDR1 is WNHNN, CDR2 SYGVQD, per germline (reference sequence). V dropped 2 bases and J dropped 6 bases, with 16 bases sitting between them. This CDR3 spans 15 amino acids.

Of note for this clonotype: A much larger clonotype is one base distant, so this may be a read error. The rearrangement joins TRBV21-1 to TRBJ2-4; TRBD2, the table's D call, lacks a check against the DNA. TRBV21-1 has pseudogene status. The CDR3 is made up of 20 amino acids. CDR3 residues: CASSTGMGLAGILAKNIQYF. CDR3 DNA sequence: TGTGCCAGCAGCACGGGGATGGGACTAGCGGGGATTCTAGCCAAAAACATTCAGTACTTC.

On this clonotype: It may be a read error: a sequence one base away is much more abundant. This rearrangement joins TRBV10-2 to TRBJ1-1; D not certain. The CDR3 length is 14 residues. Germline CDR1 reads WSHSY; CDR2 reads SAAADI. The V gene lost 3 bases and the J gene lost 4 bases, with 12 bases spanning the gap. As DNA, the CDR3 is TGCGCCAGCAGTGATCCCCTATACGGCACTGAAGCTTTCTTT. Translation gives CASSDPLYGTEAFF.

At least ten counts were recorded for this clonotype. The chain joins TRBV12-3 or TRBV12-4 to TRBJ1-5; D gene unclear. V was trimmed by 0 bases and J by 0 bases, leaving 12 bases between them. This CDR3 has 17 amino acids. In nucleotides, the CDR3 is TGTGCCAGCAGTTTAGCTCTCGGGCAGCATAGCAATCAGCCCCAGCATTTT. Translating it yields CASSLALGQHSNQPQHF.

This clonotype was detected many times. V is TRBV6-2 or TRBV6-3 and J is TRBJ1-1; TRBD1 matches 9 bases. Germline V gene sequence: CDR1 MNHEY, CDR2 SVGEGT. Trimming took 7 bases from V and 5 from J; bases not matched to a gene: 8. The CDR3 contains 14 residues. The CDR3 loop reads CASIDDRGRTEAFF. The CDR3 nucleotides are TGTGCCAGCATCGATGACAGGGGGAGGACTGAAGCTTTCTTT.

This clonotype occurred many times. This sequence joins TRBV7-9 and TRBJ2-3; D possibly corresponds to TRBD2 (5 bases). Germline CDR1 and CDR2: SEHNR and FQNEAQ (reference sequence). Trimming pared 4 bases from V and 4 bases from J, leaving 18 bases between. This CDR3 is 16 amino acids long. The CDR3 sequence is CASSSRDILSADTQYF. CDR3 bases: TGTGCCAGCAGCTCCCGGGATATCTTAAGTGCAGATACGCAGTATTTT.

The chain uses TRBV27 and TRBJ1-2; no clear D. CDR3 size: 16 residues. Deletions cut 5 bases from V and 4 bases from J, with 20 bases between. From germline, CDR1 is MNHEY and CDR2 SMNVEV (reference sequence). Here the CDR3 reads CASSPEVGNNGYGYTF. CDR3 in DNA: TGTGCCAGCAGTCCCGAGGTAGGGAATAACGGCTATGGCTACACCTTC.

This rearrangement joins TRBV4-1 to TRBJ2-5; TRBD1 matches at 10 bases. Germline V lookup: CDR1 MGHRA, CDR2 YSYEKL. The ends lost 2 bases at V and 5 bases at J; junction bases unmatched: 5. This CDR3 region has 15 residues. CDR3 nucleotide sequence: TGCGCCAGCAGCCAATCCAGGGACAGGGGTGAGACCCAGTACTTC. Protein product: CASSQSRDRGETQYF.

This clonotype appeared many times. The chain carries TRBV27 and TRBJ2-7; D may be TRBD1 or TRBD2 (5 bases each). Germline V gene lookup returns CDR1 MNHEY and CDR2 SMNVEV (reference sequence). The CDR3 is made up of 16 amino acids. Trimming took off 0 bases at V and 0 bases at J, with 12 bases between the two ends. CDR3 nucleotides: TGTGCCAGCAGTTTATCTGTGGCCGGGGCCTCCTACGAGCAGTACTTC. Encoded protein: CASSLSVAGASYEQYF.

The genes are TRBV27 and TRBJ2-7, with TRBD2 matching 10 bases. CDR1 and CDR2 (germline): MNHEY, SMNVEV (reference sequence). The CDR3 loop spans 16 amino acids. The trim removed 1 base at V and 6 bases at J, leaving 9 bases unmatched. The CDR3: CASSLLSLAGVSEQYF. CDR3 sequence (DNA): TGTGCCAGCAGTTTATTGAGTCTAGCGGGGGTTAGCGAGCAGTACTTC.